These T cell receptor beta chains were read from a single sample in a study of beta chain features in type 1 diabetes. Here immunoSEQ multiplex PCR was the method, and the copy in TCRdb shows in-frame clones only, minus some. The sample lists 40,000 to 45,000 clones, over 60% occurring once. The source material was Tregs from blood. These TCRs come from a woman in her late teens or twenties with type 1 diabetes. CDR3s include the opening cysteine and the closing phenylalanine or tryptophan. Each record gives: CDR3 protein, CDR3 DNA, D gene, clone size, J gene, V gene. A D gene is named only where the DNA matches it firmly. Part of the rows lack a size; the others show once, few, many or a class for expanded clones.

CASSRGLHTGELFF,TGTGCCAGCTCACGGGGGTTACACACCGGGGAGCTGTTTTTT,NA,few,TRBJ2-2,TRBV7-3
CASRRAGGTEAFF,TGTGCCAGCAGGCGAGCGGGGGGCACTGAAGCTTTCTTT,NA,NA,TRBJ1-1,TRBV6-6
CASSLVSTGARNQPQHF,TGTGCCAGCAGCTTAGTGTCCACAGGGGCTCGCAATCAGCCCCAGCATTTT,TRBD1,few,TRBJ1-5,TRBV7-2
CASSLSLAGGREEQYF,TGTGCCAGCAGCTTATCTTTGGCGGGGGGGCGTGAGGAGCAGTACTTC,TRBD2,NA,TRBJ2-7,TRBV7-2
CASSVAPQTGEQYF,TGTGCCAGCAGCGTAGCTCCACAAACGGGAGAGCAGTACTTC,NA,few,TRBJ2-7,TRBV9
CASQGANEQFF,TGCGCCAGCCAGGGGGCAAATGAGCAGTTCTTC,TRBD1,NA,TRBJ2-1,TRBV5-1
CSVSGGSTGELFF,TGCAGCGTCTCAGGGGGGAGTACCGGGGAGCTGTTTTTT,NA,few,TRBJ2-2,TRBV29-1
CASSQDPSGRIYNEQFF,TGTGCCAGCAGCCAAGATCCCAGCGGGAGGATCTACAATGAGCAGTTCTTC,TRBD2,NA,TRBJ2-1,TRBV4-2
CASSSRTSGEYYEQYF,TGTGCCAGCAGCTCAAGGACTAGCGGGGAGTACTACGAGCAGTACTTC,TRBD2,NA,TRBJ2-7,TRBV7-6
CSVGAGGYTEAFF,TGCAGCGTTGGGGCGGGGGGCTACACTGAAGCTTTCTTT,NA,NA,TRBJ1-1,TRBV29-1
CASSVVGGDNEQFF,TGTGCCAGCAGCGTAGTAGGAGGGGACAATGAGCAGTTCTTC,NA,NA,TRBJ2-1,TRBV9
CATSTQGSGANVLTF,TGTGCCACCAGCACCCAGGGGTCCGGGGCCAACGTCCTGACTTTC,NA,few,TRBJ2-6,TRBV15
CASRGQLSSYNEQFF,TGTGCCAGCAGGGGACAGCTGAGCTCCTACAATGAGCAGTTCTTC,TRBD1,NA,TRBJ2-1,TRBV2
CSVGGRYNEQFF,TGCAGCGTTGGCGGGCGCTACAATGAGCAGTTCTTC,NA,few,TRBJ2-1,TRBV29-1
CASSTGQGENTEAFF,TGCGCCAGCAGCACCGGACAGGGGGAGAACACTGAAGCTTTCTTT,TRBD1,NA,TRBJ1-1,TRBV5-1
CASSMSGGTDTQYF,TGTGCCAGTAGTATGAGCGGGGGCACAGATACGCAGTATTTT,TRBD2,NA,TRBJ2-3,TRBV19
CSASDTLGSF,TGCAGTGCTAGCGATACGCTTGGCAGCTTC,NA,NA,TRBJ1-2,TRBV20-1
CATFSPSGGTEQFF,TGTGCCACCTTCTCTCCTAGCGGGGGCACTGAGCAGTTCTTC,TRBD2,once,TRBJ2-1,TRBV28
CASSPSVGSNTEAFF,TGTGCCAGCTCACCCTCGGTCGGGTCGAACACTGAAGCTTTCTTT,NA,once,TRBJ1-1,TRBV18
CASSRAGVGEQYF,TGTGCCAGCTCGCGAGCCGGGGTGGGCGAGCAGTACTTC,NA,few,TRBJ2-7,TRBV28
CASSQRWNQPQHF,TGTGCCAGCAGCCAGCGTTGGAATCAGCCCCAGCATTTT,NA,few,TRBJ1-5,TRBV14
CASSPVAGYVYEQYF,TGTGCCAGCAGCCCAGTTGCAGGGTACGTCTACGAGCAGTACTTC,NA,NA,TRBJ2-7,TRBV6-5
CAWSLGRFYGYTF,TGTGCCTGGAGTTTGGGCAGATTCTATGGCTACACCTTC,NA,once,TRBJ1-2,TRBV30
CASSHGTRAGPPTYEQYF,TGTGCCAGCAGCCACGGGACTCGCGCTGGGCCCCCGACCTACGAGCAGTACTTC,NA,NA,TRBJ2-7,TRBV7-8
CASSQDLSYGYTF,TGTGCCAGCAGCCAAGATTTGAGCTATGGCTACACCTTC,NA,once,TRBJ1-2,TRBV14
CASRQKPLAVSSYNEQFF,TGTGCCAGCAGACAAAAGCCCCTAGCGGTTAGCTCCTACAATGAGCAGTTCTTC,TRBD2,NA,TRBJ2-1,TRBV28
CSGRQGRTDTQYF,TGCAGCGGCCGACAGGGCCGCACAGATACGCAGTATTTT,TRBD1,NA,TRBJ2-3,TRBV29-1
CASRRTYF,TGTGCCAGCAGAAGGACTTACTTC,NA,NA,TRBJ1-2,TRBV2
CASSDFSDRADTQYF,TGTGCCAGCAGTGACTTTTCCGACAGAGCAGATACGCAGTATTTT,NA,NA,TRBJ2-3,TRBV25-1
CASRLTGDTGELFF,TGCGCCAGCAGGCTGACAGGGGACACCGGGGAGCTGTTTTTT,TRBD1,NA,TRBJ2-2,TRBV10-2
CASSLDRGGTEAFF,TGCGCCAGCAGCTTGGACAGGGGGGGGACTGAAGCTTTCTTT,TRBD1,NA,TRBJ1-1,TRBV5-1
CASSVAYEQYF,TGTGCCAGCAGCGTCGCCTACGAGCAGTACTTC,NA,NA,TRBJ2-7,TRBV7-2
CASSPTTLAGSQETQYF,TGTGCCAGCAGCCCGACAACCTTAGCGGGGTCCCAAGAGACCCAGTACTTC,TRBD2,NA,TRBJ2-5,TRBV7-8
CASRPSSGRVAGELFF,TGTGCCAGCAGGCCCTCTAGCGGGAGAGTTGCCGGGGAGCTGTTTTTT,TRBD2,NA,TRBJ2-2,TRBV7-2
CASSKRAGGKETQYF,TGTGCCAGCAGCAAAAGAGCGGGAGGGAAAGAGACCCAGTACTTC,TRBD2,NA,TRBJ2-5,TRBV7-9
CASSVDPGGGEAFF,TGTGCCAGCAGCGTAGATCCGGGGGGAGGTGAAGCTTTCTTT,NA,NA,TRBJ1-1,TRBV9
CASSLGRDYEQYF,TGTGCCAGCAGTCTCGGACGGGACTACGAGCAGTACTTC,NA,NA,TRBJ2-7,TRBV2
CASTSGGKAYEQYF,TGTGCCAGCACTAGCGGGGGGAAGGCCTACGAGCAGTACTTC,TRBD2,NA,TRBJ2-7,TRBV6-1
CASRDNFLSYEQYF,TGTGCCAGCAGGGACAATTTCCTCTCCTACGAGCAGTACTTC,NA,NA,TRBJ2-7,TRBV2
CASSSRRTGLSTGELFF,TGTGCCAGCAGCTCGAGGAGGACAGGGTTAAGCACCGGGGAGCTGTTTTTT,TRBD1,few,TRBJ2-2,TRBV7-2